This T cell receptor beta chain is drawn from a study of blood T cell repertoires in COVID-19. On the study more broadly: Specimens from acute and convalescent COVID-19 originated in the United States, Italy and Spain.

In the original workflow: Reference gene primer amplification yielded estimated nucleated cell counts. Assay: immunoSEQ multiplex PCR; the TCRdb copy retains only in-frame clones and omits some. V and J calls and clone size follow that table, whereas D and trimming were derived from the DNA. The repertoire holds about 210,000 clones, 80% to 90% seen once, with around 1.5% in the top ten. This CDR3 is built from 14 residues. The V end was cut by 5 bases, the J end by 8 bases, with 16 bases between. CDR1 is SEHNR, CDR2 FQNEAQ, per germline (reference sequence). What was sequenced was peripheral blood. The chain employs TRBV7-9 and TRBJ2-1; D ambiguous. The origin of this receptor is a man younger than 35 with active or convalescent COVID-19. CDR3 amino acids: CASSQLTPRHEQFF. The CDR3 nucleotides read TGTGCCAGCAGCCAACTAACCCCCCGGCATGAGCAGTTCTTC.